The 27 T cell receptor beta chains in this list originate from one sample, sequenced in a study of CD8 T cells in ankylosing spondylitis (dated by TCRdb to 2017 to 2019). Receptor libraries were prepared by 5' RACE. The sequencing machine was an Illumina HiSeq 2500. The public reads were reprocessed in TCRdb via fastp at Q25 and MiXCR, keeping in-frame beta chains. Under each unique CDR3 protein, matching rows form one entry showing the most common genes and DNA. Counted in this sample were fewer than 400,000 distinct CDR3 sequences; roughly 15% of them appeared once. Together, the top ten hold approximately 1.1% of the sample. The sample taken for sequencing was blood, either unsorted or a sorted T cell fraction (not recorded which). Receptor source: a male donor with ankylosing spondylitis or in good health (not recorded which).

This clonotype turned up a few times. This chain uses TRBV10-3 with TRBJ1-2; tentatively, D is TRBD1 (6 bases). The germline CDR1 and CDR2 sequences are ENHRY and SYGVKD. CDR3 length: 15 amino acids. V was shortened by 2 bases and J by 0 bases, with 10 bases between the two germline ends. The CDR3 protein is CAISEGGPANYGYTF. The CDR3 nucleotides are TGTGCCATCAGTGAGGGGGGCCCAGCTAACTATGGCTACACCTTC.

This clonotype has more than one count but fewer than ten. The chain has TRBV12-5 and TRBJ2-5; TRBD1 is a possible D gene (6 bases). The germline CDR1 and CDR2 sequences are LGHNT and FRNRAP. This CDR3 is 14 amino acids long. Trimming shortened V by 6 bases and J by 4 bases, and 15 bases separated the two germline ends. The CDR3 sequence: CASGWGRRGETQYF. In DNA, the CDR3 is TGTGCTAGTGGCTGGGGGCGGCGAGGAGAGACCCAGTACTTC.

This sequence joins TRBV24-1 and TRBJ2-2; 8 bases align to TRBD1. This CDR3 comprises 17 residues. V shed 2 bases and J 6 bases; nucleotides not matched to a gene: 10. Germline V lookup: CDR1 KGHDR, CDR2 SFDVKD. This chain's CDR3 is CATSDSRRTGSAGELFF. The CDR3 region has the DNA TGTGCCACCAGTGATTCCCGGAGGACAGGGTCGGCCGGGGAGCTGTTTTTT.

The rearrangement links TRBV5-6 to TRBJ2-7; weak D call: TRBD1 (5 bases). This CDR3 has 14 residues. The germline V gene has CDR1 SGHDT and CDR2 YYEEEE. Trimming shortened V by 1 base and J by 7 bases, and 15 bases separated the two germline ends. Here the CDR3 reads CASSLSKSKGEQYF. Here the CDR3 DNA reads TGTGCCAGCAGCTTGAGTAAGTCCAAGGGGGAGCAGTACTTC.

The chain recombines TRBV21-1 with TRBJ2-1; TRBD1 is the table's D call, not checked against the DNA. TRBV21-1 is a pseudogene. The CDR3 length is 16 residues. The CDR3 is CASSHPAGDHYNEQFF. CDR3 in DNA: TGTGCCAGCAGCCACCCCGCGGGGGATCACTACAATGAGCAGTTCTTC.

This clonotype was observed at least ten times. V usage is TRBV5-1 and J usage is TRBJ1-5; D gene ambiguous. V lost 0 bases, J lost 2 bases, and 6 bases lay in between. The CDR3 has 14 residues. Germline CDR1 reads SGHRS; CDR2 reads YFSETQ. The CDR3, as DNA: TGCGCCAGCAGCTTGGAAGGCCGCAATCAGCCCCAGCATTTT. Amino acids: CASSLEGRNQPQHF.

This chain connects TRBV6-1 to TRBJ2-5; 9 nucleotides match TRBD2. Trimming took 7 bases from V and 5 from J; bases not matched to a gene: 14. Germline assignment: CDR1 MNHNS and CDR2 SASEGT. The CDR3 runs 16 residues. CDR3 amino acids: CASKGSSGALGETQYF. DNA for the CDR3: TGTGCCAGCAAGGGGTCTAGCGGGGCCTTGGGGGAGACCCAGTACTTC.

The table lists this clonotype with a few counts. The CDR3 spells CASSARGRRNEQFF. The CDR3 region has the DNA TGTGCCAGCAGTGCCCGGGGTAGGCGCAATGAGCAGTTCTTC. V gene TRBV27 combines with J gene TRBJ2-1; possible D gene TRBD2, 5 bases. The germline V and J ends were trimmed by 5 bases and 6 bases, with 14 bases remaining between them. This CDR3 has 14 residues. Germline values: CDR1 MNHEY, CDR2 SMNVEV (reference sequence).

There are many counts of this clonotype. V is TRBV29-1 and J is TRBJ1-5, with D maybe TRBD1 (6 bases). The CDR3 sequence is 14 residues long. Germline V gives CDR1 SQVTM, CDR2 ANQGSEA. V dropped 4 bases and J dropped 2 bases, with 12 bases sitting between them. CDR3 loop: CSVAGGGGNQPQHF. CDR3 DNA sequence: TGCAGCGTTGCGGGAGGGGGGGGCAATCAGCCCCAGCATTTT.

The chain has TRBV3-1 and TRBJ1-5, with D unresolved. The germline CDR1 and CDR2 sequences are LGHDT and YNNKEL (reference sequence). The germline V and J ends were trimmed by 2 bases and 0 bases, with 5 bases remaining between them. CDR3 size: 14 residues. The CDR3 here is CASSQSGSNQPQHF. The DNA of the CDR3 is TGTGCCAGCAGCCAAAGCGGTAGCAATCAGCCCCAGCATTTT.

The CDR3 here is CASSLPTQGGSTDTQYF. The CDR3 region has the DNA TGCGCCAGCAGCTTGCCAACCCAAGGGGGAAGCACAGATACGCAGTATTTT. The chain has TRBV5-1 and TRBJ2-3; D may be TRBD1 (6 bases). The CDR3 is made up of 17 amino acids. The germline V and J ends were trimmed by 1 base and 0 bases, with 15 bases remaining between them. Per the germline V gene, CDR1 is SGHRS and CDR2 is YFSETQ. Supplemented by reference TRBV5-1 and TRBJ2-3, the full variable domain reads KAGVTQTPRYLIKTRGQQVTLSCSPISGHRSVSWYQQTPGQGLQFLFEYFSETQRNKGNFPGRFSGRQFSNSRSEMNVSTLELGDSALYLCASSLPTQGGSTDTQYFGPGTRLTVL.

This clonotype was observed a few times. The rearrangement joins TRBV4-1 to TRBJ1-2; a possible D gene is TRBD1 (6 bases). The V and J ends lost 1 base and 0 bases respectively, with 9 bases between them. Germline-derived CDR1 and CDR2 are MGHRA and YSYEKL. The CDR3 runs to 15 residues. In DNA form, the CDR3 reads TGCGCCAGCAGCCAAGGGACAGTCTCTAACTATGGCTACACCTTC. It encodes CASSQGTVSNYGYTF.

This clonotype was seen only a few times. This chain uses TRBV2 with TRBJ1-6; 10 bases are shared with TRBD1. Germline V gene data show CDR1 as SNHLY and CDR2 as FYNNEI. The CDR3 spans 15 residues. Trimming took 4 bases from V and 8 from J; bases not matched to a gene: 5. The CDR3: CASSGSGTGDSPLHF. CDR3 nucleotides: TGTGCCAGCAGTGGGAGCGGGACAGGGGATTCACCCCTCCACTTT.

The V and J genes are TRBV10-3 and TRBJ2-7; D call uncertain. CDR3 length: 12 amino acids. Germline CDR1 is ENHRY and CDR2 is SYGVKD. V dropped 2 bases and J dropped 2 bases, with 4 bases sitting between them. The CDR3 nucleotides are TGTGCCATCAGTGAGGGTCCCTACGAGCAGTACTTC. Amino acids: CAISEGPYEQYF.

Many counts were recorded for this clonotype. This chain's CDR3 is CASSYHFYEQYF. The CDR3 nucleotides read TGTGCCAGCAGTTACCACTTCTACGAGCAGTACTTC. V usage is TRBV6-6 and J usage is TRBJ2-7; D gene ambiguous. This CDR3 contains 12 residues. Germline CDR1 MNHNY, CDR2 SVGAGI (reference sequence). V lost 2 bases, J lost 3 bases, and 5 bases lay in between.

This clonotype was counted at least ten times. The CDR3 DNA reads TGCGCCAGCAGCTTGGAGGATTTCAATTCACCCCTCCACTTT. Translating gives CASSLEDFNSPLHF. The chain carries TRBV5-1 and TRBJ1-6; D gene ambiguous. The V gene lost 0 bases and the J gene lost 7 bases, with 8 bases spanning the gap. The V gene's germline CDR1 is SGHRS and CDR2 YFSETQ. The CDR3 spans 14 residues.

At least ten counts were recorded for this clonotype. This chain joins TRBV4-1 and TRBJ2-7; TRBD2 matches 7 bases. With 3 bases clipped from V and 0 bases from J, the junction kept 2 bases outside the gene matches. In germline, CDR1 is MGHRA, CDR2 YSYEKL. The CDR3 has 14 amino acids. The CDR3 DNA follows: TGCGCCAGCAGCCAGGGAGGGAGCTCCTACGAGCAGTACTTC. Amino acid sequence: CASSQGGSSYEQYF.

This clonotype was observed a few times. The chain has TRBV3-1 and TRBJ2-1; the D gene is possibly TRBD2 (6 bases). CDR1 and CDR2 (germline): LGHDT, YNNKEL (reference sequence). V dropped 1 base and J dropped 3 bases, with 16 bases sitting between them. The CDR3 has 17 amino acids. CDR3 sequence (DNA): TGTGCCAGCAGCCAAGGGTGGGCTAGCGTCTTCTACAATGAGCAGTTCTTC. This encodes CASSQGWASVFYNEQFF.

The chain employs TRBV27 and TRBJ2-7; 8 nucleotides agree with TRBD1. J was trimmed by 6 bases and V by 6 bases; bases with no gene match: 4. This CDR3 contains 12 residues. Per germline, CDR1 MNHEY and CDR2 SMNVEV (reference sequence). The CDR3 region is CASRQTGGEQYF. The CDR3 DNA sequence: TGTGCCAGCAGACAAACAGGGGGCGAGCAGTACTTC.

The sample holds many counts of this clonotype. This rearrangement joins TRBV10-3 to TRBJ2-1, with 10 bases that match TRBD2. This CDR3 has 17 residues. Germline V lookup: CDR1 ENHRY, CDR2 SYGVKD. V shed 0 bases and J 7 bases; nucleotides not matched to a gene: 9. CDR3 coding DNA: TGTGCCATCAGTGAGTCTGGAACAGCGGGGGGGCGGAATGAGCAGTTCTTC. Its protein product is CAISESGTAGGRNEQFF.

The chain employs TRBV7-6 and TRBJ2-3; possible D gene TRBD2, 6 bases. Germline loops: CDR1 SGHVS, CDR2 FNYEAQ. This CDR3 is 12 amino acids long. Trimming shortened V by 5 bases and J by 8 bases, and 11 bases separated the two germline ends. The CDR3 sequence is CASSQAGGTQYF. The CDR3 DNA sequence: TGTGCCAGCAGCCAAGCCGGGGGTACGCAGTATTTT.

This clonotype has a handful of counts. The chain uses TRBV6-1 and TRBJ1-6, with TRBD1 as a possible D gene (5 bases). CDR1 and CDR2 from the germline V gene are MNHNS and SASEGT. Trimming removed 7 bases from V and 4 bases from J, with 8 bases in between. The CDR3 loop spans 13 amino acids. CDR3 sequence (DNA): TGTGCCAGCACGGGGGTTTATAATTCACCCCTCCACTTT. As protein: CASTGVYNSPLHF.

The chain uses TRBV20-1 and TRBJ1-1; no reliable D call. The germline V gene has CDR1 DFQATT and CDR2 SNEGSKA (reference sequence). The CDR3 is 15 residues long. V lost 1 base to trimming and J lost 1 base, with 13 bases between them. The CDR3 DNA sequence: TGCAGTGCTAGAGGACCCTCGCGGCCGAACACTGAAGCTTTCTTT. The encoded protein is CSARGPSRPNTEAFF.

The table lists this clonotype with a few counts. This chain joins TRBV20-1 and TRBJ2-1; possibly TRBD2 for D (6 bases). This CDR3 comprises 12 residues. Trimming removed 4 bases at V and 10 bases at J, with 14 bases between. Germline lookup yields CDR1 DFQATT and CDR2 SNEGSKA (reference sequence). Written as DNA, the CDR3 is TGCAGTGCTAACCGGCGGGCGGGGGAGCAGTTCTTC. Its protein product is CSANRRAGEQFF.

The chain carries TRBV5-1 and TRBJ1-2; no reliable D call. CDR1 and CDR2 from the germline V gene are SGHRS and YFSETQ. The V gene lost 0 bases and the J gene lost 6 bases, with 15 bases spanning the gap. CDR3 length equals 15 residues. The CDR3 loop is CASSLALGELNGYTF. CDR3 bases: TGCGCCAGCAGCTTGGCCCTGGGAGAGTTGAATGGCTACACCTTC.

The chain combines TRBV10-3 with TRBJ1-2, with unresolved D. Per the germline V gene, CDR1 is ENHRY and CDR2 is SYGVKD. The V end was cut by 7 bases, the J end by 4 bases, with 16 bases between. This CDR3 comprises 14 residues. The CDR3: CAITLDGFGYGYTF. The CDR3 DNA reads as TGTGCCATCACTCTGGACGGGTTTGGCTATGGCTACACCTTC.

In this sample, this clonotype turned up a few times. The V and J genes are TRBV4-2 and TRBJ2-2; 10 bases align to TRBD2. This CDR3 region has 18 residues. Germline CDR1 is LGHNA and CDR2 is YNFKEQ. Germline trimming cut 0 bases from V and 7 bases from J; bases unmatched to any gene: 11. The CDR3 is CASSQDPASGSYGGELFF. As DNA, the CDR3 is TGTGCCAGCAGCCAAGACCCCGCTAGCGGGAGCTATGGCGGGGAGCTGTTTTTT.